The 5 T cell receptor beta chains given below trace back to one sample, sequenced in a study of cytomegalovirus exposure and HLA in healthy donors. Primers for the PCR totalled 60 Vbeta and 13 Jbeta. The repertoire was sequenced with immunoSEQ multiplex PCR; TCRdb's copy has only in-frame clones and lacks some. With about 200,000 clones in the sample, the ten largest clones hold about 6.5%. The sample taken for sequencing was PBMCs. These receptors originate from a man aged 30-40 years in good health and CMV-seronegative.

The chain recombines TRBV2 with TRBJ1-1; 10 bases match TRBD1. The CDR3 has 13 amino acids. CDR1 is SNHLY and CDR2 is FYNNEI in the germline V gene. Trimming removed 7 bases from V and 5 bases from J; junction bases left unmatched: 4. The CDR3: CASTPDRGTEAFF. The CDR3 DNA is TGTGCCAGCACCCCGGACAGGGGGACTGAAGCTTTCTTT.

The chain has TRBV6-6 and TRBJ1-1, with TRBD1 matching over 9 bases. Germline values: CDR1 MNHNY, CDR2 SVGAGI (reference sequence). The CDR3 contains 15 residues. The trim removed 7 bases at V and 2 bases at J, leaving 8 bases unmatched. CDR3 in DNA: TGTGCCAGCATTACAACGGACAGGGGTAACACTGAAGCTTTCTTT. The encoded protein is CASITTDRGNTEAFF.

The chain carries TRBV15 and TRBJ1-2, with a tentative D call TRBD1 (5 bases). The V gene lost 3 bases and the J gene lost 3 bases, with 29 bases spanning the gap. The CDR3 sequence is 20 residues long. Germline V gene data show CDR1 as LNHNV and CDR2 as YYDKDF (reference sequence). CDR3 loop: CATSRGSWGESGGSDYGYTF. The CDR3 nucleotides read TGTGCCACCAGCAGGGGGTCCTGGGGGGAGTCGGGTGGATCGGACTATGGCTACACCTTC. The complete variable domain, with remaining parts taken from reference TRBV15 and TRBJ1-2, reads DAMVIQNPRYQVTQFGKPVTLSCSQTLNHNVMYWYQQKSSQAPKLLFHYYDKDFNNEADTPDNFQSRRPNTSFCFLDIRSPGLGDTAMYLCATSRGSWGESGGSDYGYTFGSGTRLTVV.

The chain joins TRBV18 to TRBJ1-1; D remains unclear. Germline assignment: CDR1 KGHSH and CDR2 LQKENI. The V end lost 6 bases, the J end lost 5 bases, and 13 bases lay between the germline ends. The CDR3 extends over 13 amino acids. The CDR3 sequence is CASSEGQRTEAFF. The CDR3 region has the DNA TGTGCCAGCTCCGAAGGCCAGAGGACTGAAGCTTTCTTT.

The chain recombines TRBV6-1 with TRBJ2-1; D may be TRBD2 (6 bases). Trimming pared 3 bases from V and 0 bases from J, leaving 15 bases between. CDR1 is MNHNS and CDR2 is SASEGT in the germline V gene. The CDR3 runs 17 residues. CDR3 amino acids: CASSDGWLASSYNEQFF. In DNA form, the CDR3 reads TGTGCCAGCAGTGACGGGTGGCTAGCGAGCTCCTACAATGAGCAGTTCTTC.